The 22 T cell receptor beta chains in this list originate from one sample, sequenced in a study of T-cell reconstitution after alpha-beta-depleted transplantation in children. Unique molecular identifiers were incorporated when the TCRbeta library was constructed. From the PCR reads, TCRdb called clonotypes with MiXCR, one entry per CDR3 protein. In the table there are 200,000 to 300,000 distinct CDR3 sequences, approximately 12% of which are singletons. The specimen comprised PBMCs from the stem cell graft donor, sampled from the stem cell graft. Receptors were obtained from a human donor who donated a stem cell graft to a child with acute lymphoblastic leukemia.

At least ten counts were recorded for this clonotype. The chain uses TRBV27 and TRBJ2-7; D is unclear. The germline V and J ends were trimmed by 6 bases and 3 bases, with 9 bases remaining between them. This CDR3 contains 12 residues. The V gene's germline CDR1 is MNHEY and CDR2 SMNVEV (reference sequence). The CDR3 nucleotides are TGTGCCAGCAGCGGGCTGGACTACGAGCAGTACTTC. It yields the protein CASSGLDYEQYF.

This clonotype was seen repeatedly, ten times or more. The V call is TRBV6-2 or TRBV6-3, the J call TRBJ2-7, with no clear D. The CDR3 contains 14 residues. Trimming stripped 5 bases from V and 2 bases from J, with 13 bases between. The germline V gene has CDR1 MNHEY and CDR2 SVGEGT. The CDR3 DNA reads as TGTGCCAGCAGTACCCCTACCACCGCCTACGAGCAGTACTTC. Protein: CASSTPTTAYEQYF.

This clonotype was counted many times. The genes are TRBV4-2 and TRBJ1-1; no reliable D call. V lost 0 bases, J lost 4 bases, and 12 bases lay in between. CDR1 and CDR2 from the germline V gene are LGHNA and YNFKEQ. This CDR3 comprises 15 residues. CDR3 region: CASSQDFEGPTEAFF. The CDR3 region has the DNA TGTGCCAGCAGCCAAGACTTTGAGGGCCCCACTGAAGCTTTCTTT.

This clonotype was recorded at least ten times. The chain has TRBV3-1 and TRBJ1-1; 7 nucleotides agree with TRBD1. The CDR3 contains 15 residues. V lost 4 bases and J lost 1; bases outside the gene matches: 6. CDR1 is LGHDT and CDR2 is YNNKEL in the germline V gene (reference sequence). The CDR3 is CASSRVQGSNTEAFF. The CDR3 nucleotides read TGTGCCAGCAGCCGGGTACAGGGGTCGAACACTGAAGCTTTCTTT. The complete variable domain, with remaining parts taken from reference TRBV3-1 and TRBJ1-1, reads DTAVSQTPKYLVTQMGNDKSIKCEQNLGHDTMYWYKQDSKKFLKIMFSYNNKELIINETVPNRFSPKSPDKAHLNLHINSLELGDSAVYFCASSRVQGSNTEAFFGQGTRLTVV.

This clonotype was counted at least ten times. DNA of the CDR3: TGTGCCAGCAGCTTAGGTGGCGTGGATAGGAATGAGCAGTTCTTC. Protein: CASSLGGVDRNEQFF. The chain carries TRBV7-2 and TRBJ2-1; unclear D gene. CDR1 is SGHTA and CDR2 is FQGNSA in the germline V gene. This CDR3 is built from 15 residues. The V and J ends lost 1 base and 7 bases respectively, with 14 bases between them.

Ten or more counts support this clonotype. The chain couples TRBV5-8 to TRBJ2-3, with D possibly called TRBD1 or TRBD2 (5 bases each). The CDR3 is 16 amino acids. Trimming removed 2 bases from V and 4 bases from J, with 17 bases in between. CDR1 is SGHTS, CDR2 YDEGEE, per germline. The CDR3 region is CASSLGTPRGADTQYF. DNA for the CDR3: TGTGCCAGCAGCTTAGGGACCCCAAGGGGAGCAGATACGCAGTATTTT.

The J gene is TRBJ1-1, the V gene TRBV5-1; 8 positions agree with TRBD1. The CDR3 length is 14 residues. CDR1 SGHRS and CDR2 YFSETQ come from the germline V gene. V was clipped by 6 bases and J by 4 bases; unmatched bases: 8. This CDR3 reads CASNLQGGGTEAFF. The CDR3 DNA is TGCGCCAGCAACCTACAGGGGGGGGGCACTGAAGCTTTCTTT.

V and J are TRBV20-1 and TRBJ2-1; D is possibly TRBD1 or TRBD2 (5 bases each). Trimming took 0 bases from V and 3 from J, leaving 15 bases between them. The germline gives CDR1 DFQATT, CDR2 SNEGSKA (reference sequence). The CDR3 loop spans 16 amino acids. The CDR3: CSARERGEVGYNEQFF. CDR3 coding DNA: TGCAGTGCTAGAGAGAGGGGAGAGGTTGGCTACAATGAGCAGTTCTTC.

This clonotype has a count of ten or more. This chain links TRBV6-5 with TRBJ1-5, with D unresolved. CDR3 size: 14 residues. CDR1 MNHEY and CDR2 SVGAGI come from the germline V gene. Trimming removed 5 bases from V and 1 base from J, with 9 bases in between. The CDR3 nucleotides read TGTGCCAGCAGTCTGACCCGAAGCAATCAGCCCCAGCATTTT. Encoded protein: CASSLTRSNQPQHF.

This clonotype was counted many times. The chain has TRBV7-9 and TRBJ1-3; no clear D. V was cut by 5 bases and J by 0 bases, with 14 bases left in between. The V gene's germline CDR1 is SEHNR and CDR2 FQNEAQ (reference sequence). The CDR3 totals 16 residues. The CDR3 protein is CASSPVSPSSGNTIYF. CDR3 coding DNA: TGTGCCAGCAGCCCCGTATCCCCGAGCTCTGGAAACACCATATATTTT.

On this clonotype itself: A much more abundant neighbour one base away suggests this may be a read error. The chain recombines TRBV2 with TRBJ1-5, with 9 positions matching TRBD1. V shed 7 bases and J 4 bases; nucleotides not matched to a gene: 8. CDR1 and CDR2 (germline): SNHLY, FYNNEI. This CDR3 comprises 15 residues. CDR3 amino acids: CASTTSGQGNQPQHF. DNA for the CDR3: TGTGCCAGCACTACGTCAGGACAGGGGAATCAGCCCCAGCATTTT.

The rearrangement joins TRBV20-1 to TRBJ1-2; 8 bases are shared with TRBD1. J was trimmed by 5 bases and V by 5 bases; bases with no gene match: 7. This CDR3 is 13 amino acids long. Germline V gives CDR1 DFQATT, CDR2 SNEGSKA (reference sequence). The CDR3 sequence is CSARTGNGYGYTF. DNA of the CDR3: TGCAGTGCTCGGACAGGGAATGGGTATGGCTACACCTTC.

The chain combines TRBV7-2 with TRBJ2-7, with D perhaps TRBD1 (6 bases). CDR3 length equals 14 residues. Trimming took off 4 bases at V and 0 bases at J, with 10 bases between the two ends. In germline, CDR1 is SGHTA, CDR2 FQGNSA. The chain's CDR3 is CASSSGQHSYEQYF. The CDR3 DNA follows: TGTGCCAGCAGCTCCGGACAGCACTCCTACGAGCAGTACTTC.

This clonotype came up many times. The rearrangement uses TRBV7-2 and TRBJ2-1, with D perhaps assigned TRBD1 or TRBD2 (5 bases each). The CDR3 extends over 16 amino acids. V lost 2 bases to trimming and J lost 0 bases, with 11 bases between them. Germline loops: CDR1 SGHTA, CDR2 FQGNSA. The CDR3 DNA reads TGTGCCAGCAGCTTAAGGGACCCCAGCTCCTACAATGAGCAGTTCTTC. Amino acids: CASSLRDPSSYNEQFF.

This clonotype was counted at least ten times. The V call is TRBV20-1, the J call TRBJ1-5; 9 bases are a match to TRBD1. CDR3 length: 13 residues. CDR1 and CDR2 (germline): DFQATT, SNEGSKA (reference sequence). Trimming removed 6 bases from V and 5 bases from J; junction bases left unmatched: 5. The CDR3 reads CSAGTGWDQPQHF. In nucleotides, the CDR3 is TGCAGTGCAGGGACAGGGTGGGATCAGCCCCAGCATTTT.

The chain has TRBV7-2 and TRBJ2-5, with TRBD2 identical over 12 bases. This CDR3 has 16 residues. The J segment lost 2 bases and the V segment lost 5 bases, leaving 6 bases of the junction unmatched. Germline values: CDR1 SGHTA, CDR2 FQGNSA. The CDR3 nucleotides read TGTGCCAGCAGCGCCCGACTAGCGGGAGTGCAAGAGACCCAGTACTTC. It specifies CASSARLAGVQETQYF.

This clonotype was seen repeatedly, ten times or more. V usage is TRBV24-1 and J usage is TRBJ2-3; 7 nucleotides match TRBD1. Germline CDR1 KGHDR, CDR2 SFDVKD. V dropped 4 bases and J dropped 4; count of bases not matched to a gene: 10. There are 16 residues in the CDR3. CDR3 protein: CATSEATGTASDTQYF. CDR3 nucleotides: TGTGCCACCAGTGAGGCTACCGGGACAGCCTCAGATACGCAGTATTTT.

The V call is TRBV20-1, the J call TRBJ2-1; no clear D. In germline, CDR1 is DFQATT, CDR2 SNEGSKA (reference sequence). This CDR3 comprises 12 residues. V dropped 0 bases and J dropped 8 bases, with 8 bases sitting between them. DNA of the CDR3: TGCAGTGCTAGAGAGGCCGGCTATGAGCAGTTCTTC. It yields the protein CSAREAGYEQFF.

In its sample, this clonotype was seen a few times. This sequence joins TRBV29-1 and TRBJ2-1; D is tentatively TRBD1 or TRBD2 (6 bases each). Trimming left V 6 bases short and J 1 base short, with 16 bases between. In germline, CDR1 is SQVTM, CDR2 ANQGSEA. The CDR3 length is 15 residues. The CDR3 DNA follows: TGCAGCGTCCCCGGTAGGGGGGCTTCCTACAATGAGCAGTTCTTC. This codes for CSVPGRGASYNEQFF.

This clonotype has ten or more counts. The chain recombines TRBV5-1 with TRBJ2-1, with a weak D call TRBD2 (6 bases). The germline V and J ends were trimmed by 0 bases and 8 bases, with 12 bases remaining between them. The CDR3 consists of 14 residues. CDR1 is SGHRS and CDR2 is YFSETQ in the germline V gene. The CDR3 nucleotides read TGCGCCAGCAGCTTGGGCGGGCGGGGCGATGAGCAGTTCTTC. Translating it yields CASSLGGRGDEQFF.

This clonotype was picked up many times. The V gene is TRBV27, the J gene TRBJ2-7; a weak D match, TRBD1 (5 bases). The CDR3 has 13 residues. From germline, CDR1 is MNHEY and CDR2 SMNVEV (reference sequence). The germline V and J ends were trimmed by 2 bases and 5 bases, with 10 bases remaining between them. CDR3 residues: CASSLQPGHEQYF. The DNA for the CDR3 is TGTGCCAGCAGTTTACAACCAGGGCACGAGCAGTACTTC.

There are many counts of this clonotype. The rearrangement joins TRBV5-1 to TRBJ1-2; TRBD1 might be the D (5 bases). The CDR3 is 16 amino acids. V lost 3 bases, J lost 2 bases, and 17 bases lay in between. CDR1 is SGHRS, CDR2 YFSETQ, per germline. The CDR3 spells CASSSSNRDGNYGYTF. The CDR3 nucleotides are TGCGCCAGCAGCTCCTCTAACCGGGACGGCAACTATGGCTACACCTTC.